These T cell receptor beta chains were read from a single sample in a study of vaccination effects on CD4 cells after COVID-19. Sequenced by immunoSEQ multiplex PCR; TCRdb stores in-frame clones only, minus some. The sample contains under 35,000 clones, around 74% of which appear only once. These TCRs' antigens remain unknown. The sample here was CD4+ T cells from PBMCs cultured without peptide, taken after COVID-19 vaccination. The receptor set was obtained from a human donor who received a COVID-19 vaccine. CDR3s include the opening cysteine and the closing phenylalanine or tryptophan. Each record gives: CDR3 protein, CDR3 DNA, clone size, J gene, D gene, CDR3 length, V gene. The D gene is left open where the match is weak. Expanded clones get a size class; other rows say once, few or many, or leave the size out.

CASRGAGGYFGGQYF | TGTGCCAGCAGGGGAGCGGGAGGGTACTTTGGGGGCCAGTACTTC | . | TRBJ2-5 | TRBD2 | 15 | TRBV6-5
CAWNPGPTNTEAFF | TGTGCCTGGAATCCTGGGCCCACCAACACTGAAGCTTTCTTT | . | TRBJ1-1 | . | 14 | TRBV30
CASNGAQGEADTQYF | TGTGCCAGTAACGGAGCACAGGGGGAAGCAGATACGCAGTATTTT | . | TRBJ2-3 | TRBD1 | 15 | TRBV19
CASSLFRGDGNTEAFF | TGTGCCAGCAGCTTGTTTCGGGGGGATGGGAACACTGAAGCTTTCTTT | . | TRBJ1-1 | . | 16 | TRBV5-4
CASSDLQDTGELFF | TGTGCCAGCAGTGATTTACAAGACACCGGGGAGCTGTTTTTT | . | TRBJ2-2 | . | 14 | TRBV25-1
CASSPQGGSTEAFF | TGTGCCAGCAGCCCCCAAGGGGGTAGCACTGAAGCTTTCTTT | . | TRBJ1-1 | . | 14 | TRBV9
CASSLARGGGTEAFF | TGCGCCAGCAGCTTGGCACGAGGGGGGGGCACTGAAGCTTTCTTT | . | TRBJ1-1 | . | 15 | TRBV5-1
CASSSMNTEAFF | TGTGCCAGCAGTTCGATGAACACTGAAGCTTTCTTT | . | TRBJ1-1 | . | 12 | TRBV28
CTSSLRPGGYNGELFF | TGCACCAGCAGTCTAAGGCCGGGGGGCTATAACGGGGAGCTGTTTTTT | once | TRBJ2-2 | . | 16 | TRBV1
CASSIVNQPQHF | TGTGCCAGTAGTATAGTAAATCAGCCCCAGCATTTT | . | TRBJ1-5 | . | 12 | TRBV19
CAITGTSGQTQYF | TGTGCCATCACTGGGACTAGCGGACAGACCCAGTACTTC | . | TRBJ2-5 | TRBD2 | 13 | TRBV10-3
CASRDSSGANVLTF | TGTGCCAGCAGGGACAGCTCTGGGGCCAACGTCCTGACTTTC | . | TRBJ2-6 | . | 14 | TRBV6-5
CASSIVPGRKQPQHF | TGTGCCAGCAGTATCGTGCCAGGGAGGAAACAGCCCCAGCATTTT | . | TRBJ1-5 | . | 15 | TRBV6-2/TRBV6-3
CASSLVDYEQYF | TGTGCCAGCAGTTTGGTGGATTACGAGCAGTACTTC | . | TRBJ2-7 | . | 12 | TRBV28